This TCR beta chain originates from a study of T cell repertoires in cytomegalovirus infection. Study-wide results and caveats: Individuals carrying CMV plus the relevant HLA were identified by cumulative frequency of public TCR beta families.

This clonotype was counted only a few times. What it binds is not known. TCRdb redid the calling of the reads with MiXCR, one entry per CDR3 protein. The data show 100,000 or so distinct CDR3 sequences, with about a quarter seen just once and 39% held by the top ten. CDR3 length: 15 amino acids. Germline lookup yields CDR1 SGHTA and CDR2 FQGNSA. V gave up 6 bases and J gave up 3 bases, with 15 bases separating them. The clonotype was recovered from a human donor in good health (CMV status not recorded). Some clones in this sample may be carry-over from other donors' samples. The genes are TRBV7-2 and TRBJ2-1; D might be TRBD2 (6 bases). The sample taken for sequencing was CD8+ T cells from PBMCs. CDR3 DNA: TGTGCCAGCAGTTATTGGGGGGAATACTACAATGAGCAGTTCTTC. It yields the protein CASSYWGEYYNEQFF.